The next 13 T cell receptor beta chains were all read from a single sample in a study of shared clonotypes between healthy human individuals. TCRdb's copy holds only in-frame clones and misses some; the assay was immunoSEQ multiplex PCR. The profile shows millions of clones, over 85% of them singletons. Sequencing was done on a sample of naive CD4+ T cells sorted from blood. Subset described: CD45RA+ positively selected. These receptors came from a man aged 18 to 29 in good health.

This clone was observed a single time. This sequence joins TRBV6-5 and TRBJ1-4; D is perhaps TRBD1 (5 bases). The CDR3 is made up of 15 amino acids. Germline V lookup: CDR1 MNHEY, CDR2 SVGAGI. V dropped 0 bases and J dropped 5 bases, with 10 bases sitting between them. CDR3 DNA sequence: TGTGCCAGCAGTTACTCGGGACGGAAGAATGAAAAACTGTTTTTT. It yields the protein CASSYSGRKNEKLFF.

The chain has TRBV2 and TRBJ2-7; D call uncertain. Trimming took 7 bases from V and 2 from J, leaving 18 bases between them. Germline V gene sequence: CDR1 SNHLY, CDR2 FYNNEI. The CDR3 consists of 15 residues. The chain's CDR3 is CASTKAQTTPYEQYF. The DNA for the CDR3 is TGTGCCAGCACTAAGGCACAGACCACCCCCTACGAGCAGTACTTC.

This sequence joins TRBV4-3 and TRBJ1-2; unclear D gene. The CDR3 consists of 15 residues. CDR1 is LGHNA, CDR2 YSLEER, per germline. The V end was cut by 1 base, the J end by 0 bases, with 9 bases between. The CDR3, as DNA: TGCGCCAGCAGCCAAGTAGGAACAGCTAACTATGGCTACACCTTC. Its protein product is CASSQVGTANYGYTF.

The genes are TRBV27 and TRBJ2-7; 10 bases line up with TRBD2. Germline loops: CDR1 MNHEY, CDR2 SMNVEV (reference sequence). Trimming took 5 bases from V and 4 from J; bases not matched to a gene: 8. The CDR3 covers 15 residues. CDR3 in amino acids: CASSRELAGPYEQYF. The CDR3 DNA follows: TGTGCCAGCAGTCGCGAACTAGCGGGACCGTACGAGCAGTACTTC.

The CDR3 reads CASSLVGWQGLLGNTIYF. The CDR3 DNA follows: TGTGCCAGCAGCTTAGTGGGTTGGCAGGGCCTTCTCGGAAACACCATATATTTT. This chain uses TRBV11-2 with TRBJ1-3; D may be TRBD1 (5 bases). The germline V and J ends were trimmed by 1 base and 4 bases, with 20 bases remaining between them. The CDR3 runs to 18 residues. Germline assignment: CDR1 SGHAT and CDR2 FQNNGV.

The J gene is TRBJ2-5, the V gene TRBV5-1; possibly TRBD1 or TRBD2 for D (5 bases each). Germline loops: CDR1 SGHRS, CDR2 YFSETQ. The V and J ends lost 0 bases and 5 bases respectively, with 11 bases between them. CDR3 length equals 14 residues. CDR3 nucleotide sequence: TGCGCCAGCAGCTTGGCCGCAGGGACGGAGACCCAGTACTTC. It specifies CASSLAAGTETQYF.

This chain links TRBV7-2 with TRBJ1-4, with D possibly being TRBD1 (6 bases). CDR3 length equals 14 residues. The V end lost 5 bases, the J end lost 5 bases, and 12 bases lay between the germline ends. Germline-derived CDR1 and CDR2 are SGHTA and FQGNSA. CDR3 region: CASSRRGPNEKLFF. CDR3 in DNA: TGTGCCAGCAGCCGCAGGGGCCCAAATGAAAAACTGTTTTTT. Together with reference TRBV7-2 and TRBJ1-4, the CDR3 gives the full variable domain: GAGVSQSPSNKVTEKGKDVELRCDPISGHTALYWYRQSLGQGLEFLIYFQGNSAPDKSGLPSDRFSAERTGGSVSTLTIQRTQQEDSAVYLCASSRRGPNEKLFFGSGTQLSVL.

The rearrangement uses TRBV6-1 and TRBJ1-1; TRBD1 agrees at 8 bases. Germline CDR1 reads MNHNS; CDR2 reads SASEGT. V lost 7 bases and J lost 4; bases outside the gene matches: 8. The length of the CDR3 is 14 residues. The CDR3 nucleotides read TGTGCCAGCATACGGACAGGGCCAGGCACTGAAGCTTTCTTT. Its protein is CASIRTGPGTEAFF.

The V call is TRBV10-3, the J call TRBJ2-7, with D hard to call. V was cut by 2 bases and J by 0 bases, with 14 bases left in between. The CDR3 consists of 16 residues. The germline gives CDR1 ENHRY, CDR2 SYGVKD. The CDR3 is CAISEAAAISSYEQYF. The DNA of the CDR3 is TGTGCCATCAGTGAGGCTGCGGCTATAAGCTCCTACGAGCAGTACTTC.

The chain couples TRBV10-3 to TRBJ2-1; D may be TRBD2 (6 bases). The CDR3 runs 14 residues. CDR1 and CDR2 from the germline V gene are ENHRY and SYGVKD. Trimming stripped 4 bases from V and 8 bases from J, with 15 bases between. The CDR3 nucleotides are TGTGCCATCAGTGGCGGGGTCCCCTGGGATGAGCAGTTCTTC. It specifies CAISGGVPWDEQFF.

A note on this clone: The same CDR3 can be traced to other DNA sequences in this sample. This sequence joins TRBV7-9 and TRBJ2-5; TRBD1 aligns across 9 bases. Germline V gene sequence: CDR1 SEHNR, CDR2 FQNEAQ (reference sequence). CDR3 length: 14 residues. The junction had 2 bases not matched to a gene; V was cut back by 3 bases and J by 3 bases. CDR3 coding DNA: TGTGCCAGCAGCTTCAGGGACAGGGAAGAGACCCAGTACTTC. Protein: CASSFRDREETQYF. The entire variable domain, with the rest obtained from reference TRBV7-9 and TRBJ2-5, is as follows: DTGVSQNPRHKITKRGQNVTFRCDPISEHNRLYWYRQTLGQGPEFLTYFQNEAQLEKSRLLSDRFSAERPKGSFSTLEIQRTEQGDSAMYLCASSFRDREETQYFGPGTRLLVL.

As for this clone: Different DNA sequences within this sample yield the same CDR3. The gene calls are TRBV10-3 and TRBJ2-2; no reliable D call. This CDR3 has 13 amino acids. V lost 0 bases and J 5 bases, leaving 4 bases between the germline ends. Germline V gene data show CDR1 as ENHRY and CDR2 as SYGVKD. Here the CDR3 DNA reads TGTGCCATCAGTGAGTCCAGTACCGGGGAGCTGTTTTTT. Translated, it gives CAISESSTGELFF.

This clone has only one observation. The chain couples TRBV2 to TRBJ2-3; TRBD1 matches at 8 bases. The germline gives CDR1 SNHLY, CDR2 FYNNEI. V dropped 5 bases and J dropped 2; count of bases not matched to a gene: 9. The CDR3 extends over 16 amino acids. This chain's CDR3 is CASSTLGQGSTDTQYF. The CDR3 DNA reads as TGTGCCAGCAGTACCCTTGGACAGGGATCCACAGATACGCAGTATTTT.